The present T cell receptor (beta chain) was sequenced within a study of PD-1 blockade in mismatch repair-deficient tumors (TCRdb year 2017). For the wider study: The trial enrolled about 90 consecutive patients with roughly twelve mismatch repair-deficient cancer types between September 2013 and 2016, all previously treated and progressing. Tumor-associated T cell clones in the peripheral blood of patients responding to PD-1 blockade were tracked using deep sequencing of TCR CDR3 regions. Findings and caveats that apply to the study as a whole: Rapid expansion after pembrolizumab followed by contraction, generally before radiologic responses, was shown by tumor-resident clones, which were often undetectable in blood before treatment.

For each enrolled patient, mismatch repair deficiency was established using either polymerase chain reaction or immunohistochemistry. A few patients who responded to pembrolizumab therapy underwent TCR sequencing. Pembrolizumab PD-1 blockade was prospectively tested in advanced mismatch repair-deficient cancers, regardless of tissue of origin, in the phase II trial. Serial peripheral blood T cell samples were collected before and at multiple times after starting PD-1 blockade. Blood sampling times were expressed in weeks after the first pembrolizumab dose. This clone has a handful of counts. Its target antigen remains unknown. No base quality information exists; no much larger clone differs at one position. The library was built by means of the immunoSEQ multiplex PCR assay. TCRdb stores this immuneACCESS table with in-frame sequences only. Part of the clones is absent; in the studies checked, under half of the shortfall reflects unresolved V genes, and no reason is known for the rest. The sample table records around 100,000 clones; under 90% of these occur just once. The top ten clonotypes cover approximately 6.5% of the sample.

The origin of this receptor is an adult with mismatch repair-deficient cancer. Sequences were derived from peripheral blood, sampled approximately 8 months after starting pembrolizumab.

The CDR3 loop reads CASSPSGQSAQPQHF. The DNA reads TGTGCCAGCAGCCCCTCAGGACAGTCCGCTCAGCCCCAGCATTTT. The sequence is built from TRBV7-3 and TRBJ1-5; the D gene is perhaps TRBD1, on 6 matching bases. The CDR3, from cysteine to phenylalanine, totals 15 residues. Left in the record is the CDR3 DNA by itself, 45 bases read in frame from the first base. Sequences SGHTA (CDR1) and FQGTGA (CDR2) are obtained from the germline V gene. V and J are truncated by 5 bases and 6 bases respectively, leaving an intervening sequence of 17 bases.